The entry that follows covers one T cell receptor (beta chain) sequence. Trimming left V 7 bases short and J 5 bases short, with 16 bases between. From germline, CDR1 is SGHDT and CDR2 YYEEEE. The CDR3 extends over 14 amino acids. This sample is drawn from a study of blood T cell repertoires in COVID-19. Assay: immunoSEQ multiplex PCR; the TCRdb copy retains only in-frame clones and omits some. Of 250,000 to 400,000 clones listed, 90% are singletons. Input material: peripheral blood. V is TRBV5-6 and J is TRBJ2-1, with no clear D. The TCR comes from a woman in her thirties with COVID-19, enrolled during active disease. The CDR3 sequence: CASLTNSWNNEQFF. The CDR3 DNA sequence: TGTGCCAGCTTAACTAACTCTTGGAACAATGAGCAGTTCTTC.